The TCR beta chain described here comes from a study of T cells after yellow fever vaccination. Each CDR3 protein is one row after TCRdb ran MiXCR on the 5' RACE reads. This table has 300,000 to 400,000 distinct CDR3 sequences, approximately 4.2% appearing once. The CDR3 runs to 11 residues. From germline, CDR1 is SGHRS and CDR2 YFSETQ. Trimming shortened V by 6 bases and J by 5 bases, and 6 bases separated the two germline ends. This clonotype was recorded many times. The chain couples TRBV5-1 to TRBJ2-1; D gene unclear. The source of this sequence is a man younger than 35 who received the YFV17D yellow fever vaccine. Sample: PBMCs, taken 5 days after the yellow fever booster vaccination. The CDR3 DNA sequence: TGCGCCAGCACCCTTGACAATGAGCAGTTCTTC. It is translated as CASTLDNEQFF.